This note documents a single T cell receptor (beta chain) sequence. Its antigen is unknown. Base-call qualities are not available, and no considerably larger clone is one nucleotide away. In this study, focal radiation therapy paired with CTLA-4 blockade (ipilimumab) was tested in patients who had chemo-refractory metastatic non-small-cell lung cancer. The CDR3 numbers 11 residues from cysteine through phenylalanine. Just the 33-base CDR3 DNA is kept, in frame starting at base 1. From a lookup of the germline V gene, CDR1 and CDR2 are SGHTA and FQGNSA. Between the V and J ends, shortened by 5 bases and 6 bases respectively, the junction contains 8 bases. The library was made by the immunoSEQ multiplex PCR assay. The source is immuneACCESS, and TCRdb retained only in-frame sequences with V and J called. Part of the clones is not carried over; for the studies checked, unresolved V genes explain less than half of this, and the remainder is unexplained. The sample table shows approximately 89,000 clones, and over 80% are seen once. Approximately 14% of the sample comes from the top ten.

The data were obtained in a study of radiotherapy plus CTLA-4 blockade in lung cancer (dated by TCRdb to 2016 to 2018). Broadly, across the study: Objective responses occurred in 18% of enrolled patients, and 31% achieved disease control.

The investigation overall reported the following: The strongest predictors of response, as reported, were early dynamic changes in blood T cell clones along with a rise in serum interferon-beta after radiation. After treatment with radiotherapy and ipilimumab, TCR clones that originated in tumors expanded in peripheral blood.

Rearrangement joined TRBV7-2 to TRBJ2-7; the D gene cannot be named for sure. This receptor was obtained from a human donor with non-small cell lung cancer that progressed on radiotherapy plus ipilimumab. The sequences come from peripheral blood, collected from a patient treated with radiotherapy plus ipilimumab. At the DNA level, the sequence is TGTGCCAGCAGCCTGCGACGCGAGCAGTACTTC. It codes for CASSLRREQYF.